The 30 T cell receptor beta chains given below trace back to one sample, sequenced in a study of blood T cell repertoires in COVID-19. The data were produced by immunoSEQ multiplex PCR, yet TCRdb's version contains in-frame clones alone and is incomplete. The sample includes 200,000 to 300,000 clones, 85% to 90% seen only once; the top ten take about 5%. Sequenced sample: peripheral blood. All receptors come from a woman aged 55-69 years with COVID-19, enrolled during active disease.

The chain is built from TRBV3-1 (or the pseudogene TRBV3-2) and TRBJ1-3, with 9 bases fitting TRBD1. V was clipped by 4 bases and J by 4 bases; unmatched bases: 8. The germline V gene encodes CDR1 LGHDT and CDR2 YNNKEL (reference sequence). CDR3 length equals 16 residues. Here the CDR3 DNA reads TGTGCCAGCAGCCGAGCCACAGGGGGCTCCGGAAACACCATATATTTT. Translated, it gives CASSRATGGSGNTIYF.

This chain links TRBV5-1 with TRBJ1-2, with D unresolved. Germline CDR1 SGHRS, CDR2 YFSETQ. The CDR3 runs to 11 residues. Trimming stripped 7 bases from V and 2 bases from J, with 6 bases between. The CDR3 region is CASGENYGYTF. CDR3 nucleotides: TGCGCCAGCGGGGAGAACTATGGCTACACCTTC.

The chain links TRBV10-3 to TRBJ1-1, with D possibly TRBD1 on 6 matching bases. Trimming cost V 0 bases and J 4 bases, with 21 bases left between them. Germline values: CDR1 ENHRY, CDR2 SYGVKD. This CDR3 has 18 residues. The CDR3 bases are TGTGCCATCAGTGAGTCCCGCAGGGGAACTCTAGAAAGCACTGAAGCTTTCTTT. The encoded protein is CAISESRRGTLESTEAFF.

V is TRBV19 and J is TRBJ2-1, with 7 bases lining up with TRBD2. V lost 10 bases and J lost 1; bases outside the gene matches: 7. The CDR3 is 14 residues long. Looked up from germline, CDR1 is LNHDA and CDR2 is SQIVND (reference sequence). The CDR3, as DNA: TGTGCCACTAGGGCGGGAGTGTCCTACAATGAGCAGTTCTTC. It is translated as CATRAGVSYNEQFF.

This chain connects TRBV5-4 to TRBJ2-1; D may be TRBD2 (6 bases). CDR3 length: 15 residues. V shed 5 bases and J shed 8 bases, with 20 bases lying between them. Germline CDR1 SGHNT, CDR2 YYREEE (reference sequence). The CDR3 spells CASSSPGLPPYEQFF. Here the CDR3 DNA reads TGTGCCAGCAGTAGCCCGGGACTGCCTCCTTATGAGCAGTTCTTC.

V gene TRBV5-5 combines with J gene TRBJ2-7, with D maybe TRBD2 (5 bases). V lost 1 base to trimming and J lost 0 bases, with 14 bases between them. This CDR3 is built from 16 residues. Germline V lookup: CDR1 SGHKS, CDR2 YYEKEE (reference sequence). The CDR3 bases are TGTGCCAGCAGCTTGACCACGGGGAGCCTCTCCTACGAGCAGTACTTC. It translates to CASSLTTGSLSYEQYF.

This sequence joins TRBV4-1 and TRBJ2-1, with 9 bases identical to TRBD2. The CDR3 contains 17 residues. Trimming took 0 bases from V and 2 from J; bases not matched to a gene: 5. From germline, CDR1 is MGHRA and CDR2 YSYEKL. Written as DNA, the CDR3 is TGCGCCAGCAGCCAAGACTCTCTAGCGGGACCCTACAATGAGCAGTTCTTC. Protein sequence: CASSQDSLAGPYNEQFF.

The rearrangement links TRBV5-1 to TRBJ2-7, with a tentative D call TRBD1 (6 bases). Germline values: CDR1 SGHRS, CDR2 YFSETQ. There are 14 residues in the CDR3. The V end lost 4 bases, the J end lost 1 base, and 12 bases lay between the germline ends. The CDR3 DNA reads TGCGCCAGCAGCGTTACGACAGGTTCCTACGAGCAGTACTTC. It specifies CASSVTTGSYEQYF.

This clone was seen more than once but under ten times. The chain joins TRBV5-1 to TRBJ2-1, with 7 bases fitting TRBD1. The CDR3 sequence is 15 residues long. In germline, CDR1 is SGHRS, CDR2 YFSETQ. Trimming took 4 bases from V and 0 from J; bases not matched to a gene: 4. This chain's CDR3 is CASSPGQDSYNEQFF. The CDR3 DNA follows: TGCGCCAGCAGCCCTGGACAGGACTCCTACAATGAGCAGTTCTTC.

This chain links TRBV2 with TRBJ2-7; a possible D gene is TRBD1 (6 bases). Per germline, CDR1 SNHLY and CDR2 FYNNEI. The germline V and J ends were trimmed by 0 bases and 5 bases, with 14 bases remaining between them. The CDR3 is 15 amino acids. CDR3 DNA: TGTGCCAGCAGTGAAGCGATCAGGGGTTACGACGAGCAGTACTTC. This gives the protein CASSEAIRGYDEQYF.

V gene TRBV30 combines with J gene TRBJ1-2; 9 nucleotides match TRBD1. Germline CDR1 GTSNPN, CDR2 SVGIG (reference sequence). The J segment lost 5 bases and the V segment lost 5 bases, leaving 15 bases of the junction unmatched. The CDR3 length is 16 residues. The CDR3 sequence: CAWHPGVQGALYGYTF. Here the CDR3 DNA reads TGTGCCTGGCACCCAGGGGTACAGGGGGCCCTATATGGCTACACCTTC.

The CDR3 region is CASSLYRDATEAFF. In nucleotides, the CDR3 is TGTGCCAGCAGTTTATACAGGGACGCCACTGAAGCTTTCTTT. J is TRBJ1-1 and V is TRBV27, with a tentative D call TRBD1 (6 bases). CDR3 length equals 14 residues. Germline CDR1 MNHEY, CDR2 SMNVEV (reference sequence). V lost 1 base to trimming and J lost 4 bases, with 10 bases between them.

The sample holds a few counts of this clone. The rearrangement links TRBV10-2 to TRBJ2-7; unclear D gene. The CDR3 spans 14 residues. V was pared by 0 bases and J by 3 bases, with 9 bases between. Germline loops: CDR1 WSHSY, CDR2 SAAADI. The chain's CDR3 is CASSESGYLYEQYF. CDR3 sequence (DNA): TGCGCCAGCAGTGAGTCGGGCTACCTCTACGAGCAGTACTTC.

In DNA, the CDR3 is TGTGCCAGCAGAGACAACGGGGTTACGCAACGTGGCTACACCTTC. Encoded protein: CASRDNGVTQRGYTF. The genes are TRBV5-6 and TRBJ1-2; D unresolved. CDR3 length: 15 residues. V lost 5 bases and J 7 bases, leaving 21 bases between the germline ends. Germline V lookup: CDR1 SGHDT, CDR2 YYEEEE. The full variable domain, with the rest looked up from reference TRBV5-6 and TRBJ1-2, is DAGVTQSPTHLIKTRGQQVTLRCSPKSGHDTVSWYQQALGQGPQFIFQYYEEEERQRGNFPDRFSGHQFPNYSSELNVNALLLGDSALYLCASRDNGVTQRGYTFGSGTRLTVV.

The CDR3 nucleotides are TGTGCCAGCTCATCACAGGAAGCCCGGGACTACCCCTACAATGAGCAGTTCTTC. Residues: CASSSQEARDYPYNEQFF. V and J are TRBV18 and TRBJ2-1; 7 bases align to TRBD2. V lost 5 bases to trimming and J lost 2 bases; unmatched junction nucleotides: 15. The CDR3 is 18 amino acids. Germline loops: CDR1 KGHSH, CDR2 LQKENI.

The genes are TRBV6-5 and TRBJ2-7; the D gene is possibly TRBD1 (6 bases). Trimming left V 0 bases short and J 5 bases short, with 14 bases between. The CDR3 length is 15 residues. From germline, CDR1 is MNHEY and CDR2 SVGAGI. CDR3: CASSYSVRGLHEQYF. The CDR3 DNA is TGTGCCAGCAGTTACTCGGTCAGGGGCCTCCACGAGCAGTACTTC.

The chain couples TRBV27 to TRBJ2-3, with D unclear. V lost 4 bases and J lost 1, with 12 bases in between. Germline CDR1 MNHEY, CDR2 SMNVEV (reference sequence). CDR3 length: 15 residues. CDR3 in amino acids: CASSYSPTRTDTQYF. CDR3 coding DNA: TGTGCCAGCAGTTATTCTCCTACTCGCACAGATACGCAGTATTTT.

The rearrangement links TRBV10-3 to TRBJ1-2; 7 bases agree with TRBD1. Germline V gene lookup returns CDR1 ENHRY and CDR2 SYGVKD. This CDR3 is 13 amino acids long. The ends lost 6 bases at V and 8 bases at J; junction bases unmatched: 9. This CDR3 reads CAISQDRSRGYTF. The CDR3 region has the DNA TGTGCCATCAGCCAGGACAGGTCGAGAGGCTACACCTTC.

The chain links TRBV6-5 to TRBJ1-1; D not certain. V was pared by 6 bases and J by 2 bases, with 10 bases between. This CDR3 contains 13 residues. The germline gives CDR1 MNHEY, CDR2 SVGAGI. CDR3 sequence (DNA): TGTGCCAGCAGACCGGGATTTAACACTGAAGCTTTCTTT. It codes for CASRPGFNTEAFF.

The CDR3 DNA reads as TGTGCCAGCTCATTCACGACTAGCGGGAGTTCCTACGAGCAGTACTTC. It yields the protein CASSFTTSGSSYEQYF. The chain joins TRBV18 to TRBJ2-7, with 12 bases aligning to TRBD2. CDR3 size: 16 residues. V lost 5 bases and J lost 1; bases outside the gene matches: 6. Looked up from germline, CDR1 is KGHSH and CDR2 is LQKENI. The full variable domain, its missing parts supplied by reference TRBV18 and TRBJ2-7, is NAGVMQNPRHLVRRRGQEARLRCSPMKGHSHVYWYRQLPEEGLKFMVYLQKENIIDESGMPKERFSAEFPKEGPSILRIQQVVRGDSAAYFCASSFTTSGSSYEQYFGPGTRLTVT.

V and J are TRBV5-1 and TRBJ2-5, with D possibly being TRBD2 (6 bases). In germline, CDR1 is SGHRS, CDR2 YFSETQ. The CDR3 is made up of 15 amino acids. V was shortened by 3 bases and J by 0 bases, with 12 bases between the two germline ends. As DNA, the CDR3 is TGCGCCAGCAGCTCGGGGGTTGGGGACCAAGAGACCCAGTACTTC. Translation: CASSSGVGDQETQYF. Combining the CDR3 with reference TRBV5-1 and TRBJ2-5 gives the whole variable domain KAGVTQTPRYLIKTRGQQVTLSCSPISGHRSVSWYQQTPGQGLQFLFEYFSETQRNKGNFPGRFSGRQFSNSRSEMNVSTLELGDSALYLCASSSGVGDQETQYFGPGTRLLVL.

A single count supports this clone. The chain employs TRBV19 and TRBJ1-4, with a tentative D call TRBD1 (5 bases). The CDR3 length is 14 residues. Germline assignment: CDR1 LNHDA and CDR2 SQIVND (reference sequence). V was shortened by 4 bases and J by 8 bases, with 14 bases between the two germline ends. For the CDR3, the DNA is TGTGCCAGTAGTAGACAGCTCTCCGGAGAAAAACTGTTTTTT. Translation: CASSRQLSGEKLFF.

This chain connects TRBV14 to TRBJ2-6; D gene uncertain. Germline lookup yields CDR1 SGHDN and CDR2 FVKESK. The ends were cut back, 4 bases at V and 4 bases at J, with 20 bases in the middle. This CDR3 has 18 residues. CDR3 protein: CASSPRQALGYGANVLTF. The CDR3 region has the DNA TGTGCCAGCAGCCCCCGGCAGGCGTTAGGTTACGGGGCCAACGTCCTGACTTTC.

The CDR3 sequence: CASMVTGGGQPQHF. As DNA, the CDR3 is TGTGCCAGTATGGTGACAGGGGGTGGTCAGCCCCAGCATTTT. J is TRBJ1-5 and V is TRBV19; 9 bases map to TRBD1. Germline CDR1 reads LNHDA; CDR2 reads SQIVND (reference sequence). The V gene end was trimmed by 7 bases and the J gene end by 6 bases; junction bases not matched to a gene: 7. The CDR3 totals 14 residues.

There are a few counts of this clone. This chain connects TRBV29-1 to TRBJ2-3, with TRBD1 identical over 8 bases. CDR1 and CDR2 (germline): SQVTM, ANQGSEA. The CDR3 runs 12 residues. The junction had 2 bases not matched to a gene; V was cut back by 3 bases and J by 6 bases. Here the CDR3 reads CSVDRGPDTQYF. DNA of the CDR3: TGCAGCGTTGACAGGGGGCCGGATACGCAGTATTTT.

This sequence joins TRBV14 and TRBJ2-3; 13 bases line up with TRBD2. The trim removed 0 bases at V and 5 bases at J, leaving 8 bases unmatched. Germline V gene data show CDR1 as SGHDN and CDR2 as FVKESK. The CDR3 length is 18 residues. This chain's CDR3 is CASSQDLGLAGVGDTQYF. CDR3 coding DNA: TGTGCCAGCAGCCAAGATCTCGGACTAGCGGGAGTAGGAGATACGCAGTATTTT.

The chain employs TRBV5-6 and TRBJ2-7; D not resolved. The CDR3 loop spans 12 amino acids. From germline, CDR1 is SGHDT and CDR2 YYEEEE. V shed 0 bases and J shed 3 bases, with 4 bases lying between them. In DNA, the CDR3 is TGTGCCAGCAGCTTGGCCAGCTACGAGCAGTACTTC. The encoded protein is CASSLASYEQYF. Combining the CDR3 with reference TRBV5-6 and TRBJ2-7 gives the whole variable domain DAGVTQSPTHLIKTRGQQVTLRCSPKSGHDTVSWYQQALGQGPQFIFQYYEEEERQRGNFPDRFSGHQFPNYSSELNVNALLLGDSALYLCASSLASYEQYFGPGTRLTVT.

The chain uses TRBV7-2 and TRBJ2-2, with D possibly being TRBD1 (6 bases). This CDR3 is 15 amino acids long. V dropped 2 bases and J dropped 4 bases, with 11 bases sitting between them. The V gene's germline CDR1 is SGHTA and CDR2 FQGNSA. The CDR3 loop is CASSLHRVGTGELFF. CDR3 in DNA: TGTGCCAGCAGCTTACACAGGGTGGGCACCGGGGAGCTGTTTTTT. The whole variable domain, filled in from reference TRBV7-2 and TRBJ2-2, reads GAGVSQSPSNKVTEKGKDVELRCDPISGHTALYWYRQSLGQGLEFLIYFQGNSAPDKSGLPSDRFSAERTGGSVSTLTIQRTQQEDSAVYLCASSLHRVGTGELFFGEGSRLTVL.

This clone appeared once. The V and J genes are TRBV6-5 and TRBJ1-6; 11 positions match TRBD1. The V and J ends lost 7 bases and 9 bases, in that order; junction bases with no gene match: 8. The CDR3 sequence is 15 residues long. Germline V lookup: CDR1 MNHEY, CDR2 SVGAGI. The CDR3 is CASNGQGAGSSPLHF. CDR3 DNA sequence: TGTGCCAGCAACGGACAGGGGGCTGGAAGTTCACCCCTCCACTTT.

This chain links TRBV6-5 with TRBJ1-1; maybe TRBD1 (6 bases). Trimming removed 0 bases at V and 5 bases at J, with 13 bases between. CDR1 is MNHEY and CDR2 is SVGAGI in the germline V gene. This CDR3 spans 15 amino acids. CDR3 coding DNA: TGTGCCAGCAGTTACTCACCAGGGGTTGGTACTGAAGCTTTCTTT. Translated, it gives CASSYSPGVGTEAFF.